The following is a T cell receptor (beta chain) sequence with its context. No antigen is known for it. Base qualities were left out, and no much larger clone turns up one base away. The sample is drawn from a study of vaccination and CD4 T cells after COVID-19 (dated by TCRdb to between 2021 and 2024). Some background on the complete study: Every convalescent patient had a positive nasal swab PCR test for SARS-CoV-2, with mild disease in nine or ten patients and severe disease in one. In the convalescent cohort there were six males and four females, among whom were two Hispanic individuals, seven Caucasians, two Asians and one multiracial person. Each participant got two doses of either the Pfizer-BioNTech BNT162b2 vaccine (n=8) or the Moderna mRNA-1273 vaccine (n=2). Post-COVID blood samples from convalescent patients were collected a median of approximately 100 days after diagnosis, with a range of about 30 to 170 days. Post-vaccine blood samples were obtained a median of around 67 days after the second vaccine dose, with a range of about 14 to 250 days. The cultures were stimulated with overlapping spike peptide pools from SARS-CoV-2 and from the common cold coronaviruses HCoV-NL63, HCoV-OC43 and HCoV-229E. Control cultures received a CEFX viral epitope pool as the positive control, an HIV-1 Nef peptide pool as the negative control, or no peptide. The spike-specific CD4+ TCR repertoire was compared before and after mRNA vaccination in about nine COVID-19 convalescent patients and a handful of infection-naive healthy vaccine recipients. General conclusions and limits of the study: An increase in the median number of SARS-CoV-2-reactive clonotypes from 21 after infection to some 38 after vaccination was observed, but the change was not found to be significant. Of the vaccine-specific clones in convalescent patients, 304 of 307, or nearly all, reacted only to SARS-CoV-2 spike and did not cross-react with common cold coronaviruses. In convalescent patients, a median around 90% of post-vaccine SARS-CoV-2-reactive clones were detected only after vaccination, suggesting vaccine-specific priming. The study included relatively few convalescent patients and did not analyze early timepoints after natural infection.

Trimming removed 3 bases from V and 3 bases from J; the gene matches leave 7 bases unexplained. The CDR3 runs 15 amino acids, cysteine and phenylalanine included. CDR3 DNA is the only sequence kept; it has 45 bases, read in frame from the first base. CDR1 and CDR2 are read off the germline V gene (reference sequence) as DFQATT and SNEGSKA. Read against the paper, the sample's treatment or condition label means: roughly nine-day PBMC culture with coronavirus spike peptide pools or control peptides (ViraFEST assay). To expand antigen-specific T cells with peptide pools and then pick out the expanded clonotypes through TCR sequencing, the study relied on the ViraFEST assay. The positive SARS-CoV-2 PCR tests of the convalescent patients were dated from March to December 2020, before the Alpha, Beta and Delta variants emerged in the United States. PBMCs were cultured at fewer than 2.5 million per well in IMDM supplemented with approximately 5.3% human AB serum and about 9.5 IU/ml IL-2, with approximately 9.5 ug/ml peptide pools added. On days 3 and 7, half of the culture medium was replaced with fresh IL-2-containing medium. After around 10 days of culture, CD4+ T cells were isolated by negative selection using the EasySep CD4+ T cell isolation kit. PBMCs were separated from whole blood using Ficoll-Paque Plus gradient centrifugation and then either used fresh or cryopreserved at -140C. In general, triplicate wells were set up for every culture condition.

Library generation was performed with PCR. DNA from cultured CD4+ T cells underwent TCR sequencing with the Oncomine TCR Beta short-read assay at the Johns Hopkins FTIC core. Genomic DNA was extracted from the cultured CD4+ T cells with the QIAamp micro DNA kit. Oncomine TCR Beta libraries made from cultured CD4+ T cells were pooled using unique dual indexes and sequenced on an Illumina iSeq 100. In the authors' own workflow: Non-productive sequences were removed, and CDR3s that did not start with C, did not end with F or W, or were shorter than 7 amino acids were discarded. Antigen-specific clonotypes were identified using the MANAFEST web application through comparison of peptide-stimulated wells with reference and other culture wells. For a clone to be called positive, the clone needed an FDR below 0.05, an odds ratio above 5, and a productive frequency above 0.1% in at least two of three replicate wells. Clonotypes that were significantly expanded in both SARS-CoV-2 spike wells and at least one common cold coronavirus spike condition were defined as cross-reactive. CDR3 homology was assessed with Levenshtein distances (stringdist) and unrooted phylogenetic trees (ape) in R version 3.6.1. TCRdb took the public reads, trimmed them with fastp at Q25, ran MiXCR for clone calling and kept in-frame beta chains. Duplicate CDR3 protein sequences are folded into a single record with the most common DNA and genes. In this record, the V and J calls reflect TCRdb's handling and not the investigators' own analysis. The sample table contains more than 12,000 distinct CDR3 sequences; only one count was recorded for approximately 29% of them. The ten top clones hold about a sixth of the sample.

Sequencing was done on a sample of cultured CD4+ T cells from blood. This TCR was sampled from a human donor with COVID-19. The rearranged chain carries TRBV20-1 and TRBJ1-1; 10 bases in between match TRBD1. The CDR3 in this case is CSARDSGTGDTEAFF. In nucleotide form, the sequence is TGCAGTGCTAGGGACTCCGGGACAGGGGACACTGAAGCTTTCTTT.